This entry lists 27 T cell receptor beta chains sequenced from one sample in a study of blood T cell repertoires in COVID-19. Only in-frame clones appear in the TCRdb table, and some are missing; sequencing was by immunoSEQ multiplex PCR. The sample shows hundreds of thousands of clones, 90% of them seen only once. Sequencing was carried out using PBMCs or T cells enriched from blood (not recorded which). The receptors were sampled from a man aged 25-45 years who had been exposed to COVID-19.

This clone was observed a handful of times. The chain joins TRBV10-3 to TRBJ2-7; 7 bases map to TRBD1. This CDR3 has 15 amino acids. Germline loops: CDR1 ENHRY, CDR2 SYGVKD. V gave up 5 bases and J gave up 3 bases; unmatched junction bases: 10. CDR3 sequence (DNA): TGTGCCATCAGTCCTGCAGGGGGAGATGGCTACGAGCAGTACTTC. Amino acid sequence: CAISPAGGDGYEQYF.

This rearrangement joins TRBV5-1 to TRBJ2-7; TRBD1 agrees at 8 bases. In germline, CDR1 is SGHRS, CDR2 YFSETQ. The CDR3 spans 14 residues. Trimming removed 4 bases from V and 0 bases from J; junction bases left unmatched: 3. CDR3 coding DNA: TGCGCCAGCAGCCGACAGGGGAGCTCCTACGAGCAGTACTTC. It translates to CASSRQGSSYEQYF.

CDR3 in DNA: TGCGCCAGCAGCCATGTTGGACAGGATGTAATGAAAAACTGGAAGCTGTTTTTT. It yields the protein CASSHVGQDVMKNWKLFF. This chain links TRBV4-1 with TRBJ1-4; TRBD1 matches at 7 bases. J lost 14 bases, V lost 3 bases, and 24 bases had no gene match. The length of the CDR3 is 18 residues. Germline V gives CDR1 MGHRA, CDR2 YSYEKL.

The chain employs TRBV10-3 and TRBJ1-2, with D possibly matching TRBD1 (6 bases). Germline loops: CDR1 ENHRY, CDR2 SYGVKD. Trimming left V 0 bases short and J 4 bases short, with 18 bases between. CDR3 length equals 17 residues. CDR3 protein: CAISESNQDSVGYGYTF. The CDR3 nucleotides are TGTGCCATCAGTGAGTCGAATCAGGACAGCGTCGGCTATGGCTACACCTTC.

This clone has only one observation. V is TRBV11-2 and J is TRBJ2-4, with 10 nucleotides matching TRBD2. Germline CDR1 is SGHAT and CDR2 is FQNNGV. V was pared by 3 bases and J by 7 bases, with 3 bases of the junction left unmatched. The CDR3 spans 14 residues. The CDR3 loop reads CASSFERGGNIQYF. CDR3 in DNA: TGTGCCAGCAGCTTCGAGCGGGGGGGGAACATTCAGTACTTC.

V gene TRBV11-2 combines with J gene TRBJ2-7; D is unresolved. The CDR3 runs to 14 residues. Germline CDR1 is SGHAT and CDR2 is FQNNGV. Trimming took 3 bases from V and 2 from J, leaving 11 bases between them. The CDR3 loop is CASSFEAQPYEQYF. The CDR3 DNA is TGTGCCAGCAGCTTCGAGGCGCAACCCTACGAGCAGTACTTC.

The chain uses TRBV7-2 and TRBJ2-7; 8 bases align to TRBD2. This CDR3 has 15 amino acids. Germline loops: CDR1 SGHTA, CDR2 FQGNSA. Trimming took 1 base from V and 0 from J; bases not matched to a gene: 2. The DNA of the CDR3 is TGTGCCAGCAGCTTAGTTCGGGGGGGCTCCTACGAGCAGTACTTC. Translated, it gives CASSLVRGGSYEQYF.

The gene calls are TRBV5-1 and TRBJ1-1, with 9 bases that match TRBD1. This CDR3 contains 14 residues. The V gene's germline CDR1 is SGHRS and CDR2 YFSETQ. Trimming cost V 5 bases and J 4 bases; bases outside gene matches: 6. The CDR3 DNA sequence: TGCGCCAGCAGACGGACAGGGGAGGCCACTGAAGCTTTCTTT. Translation gives CASRRTGEATEAFF. The variable domain in full, completed from reference TRBV5-1 and TRBJ1-1, reads KAGVTQTPRYLIKTRGQQVTLSCSPISGHRSVSWYQQTPGQGLQFLFEYFSETQRNKGNFPGRFSGRQFSNSRSEMNVSTLELGDSALYLCASRRTGEATEAFFGQGTRLTVV.

The DNA for the CDR3 is TGTGCCAGCAGCCAAATAGGGACTAGCGGGTCTGAGCAGTTCTTC. Protein product: CASSQIGTSGSEQFF. The V and J genes are TRBV11-2 and TRBJ2-1, with 12 bases aligning to TRBD2. CDR1 is SGHAT and CDR2 is FQNNGV in the germline V gene. The CDR3 has 15 amino acids. Trimming at V came to 5 bases and at J to 9 bases, leaving 8 bases not matched to a gene.

The CDR3 nucleotides are TGTGCCAGCAGCCCAACCCATACCGGGACTACCTACGAGCAGTACTTC. Protein product: CASSPTHTGTTYEQYF. This chain links TRBV5-5 with TRBJ2-7, with 7 bases that match TRBD2. The germline V gene encodes CDR1 SGHKS and CDR2 YYEKEE (reference sequence). The length of the CDR3 is 16 residues. V shed 4 bases and J 2 bases; nucleotides not matched to a gene: 12.

This clone was seen just once. The chain is built from TRBV7-2 and TRBJ1-5, with 7 bases matching TRBD1. V was clipped by 7 bases and J by 6 bases; unmatched bases: 15. Germline V lookup: CDR1 SGHTA, CDR2 FQGNSA. The CDR3 runs to 16 residues. In DNA form, the CDR3 reads TGTGCCAGCAAATCCTCTCTGACAGGGTACGGTCAGCCCCAGCATTTT. Amino acid sequence: CASKSSLTGYGQPQHF.

The rearrangement links TRBV5-6 to TRBJ1-2; 8 bases match TRBD1. J was trimmed by 4 bases and V by 5 bases; bases with no gene match: 7. The CDR3 totals 14 residues. Germline V gene data show CDR1 as SGHDT and CDR2 as YYEEEE. The CDR3 bases are TGTGCCAGCAGGCGACAGGGGTCCTCCTATGGCTACACCTTC. It is translated as CASRRQGSSYGYTF. Full variable domain (rest looked up from reference TRBV5-6 and TRBJ1-2): DAGVTQSPTHLIKTRGQQVTLRCSPKSGHDTVSWYQQALGQGPQFIFQYYEEEERQRGNFPDRFSGHQFPNYSSELNVNALLLGDSALYLCASRRQGSSYGYTFGSGTRLTVV.

The CDR3 nucleotides read TGTGCCAGCAGCTTGTTGTCTAGCGGGGTCTACGAGCAGTACTTC. This encodes CASSLLSSGVYEQYF. The rearrangement joins TRBV5-6 to TRBJ2-7, with 9 bases identical to TRBD2. Germline V gene sequence: CDR1 SGHDT, CDR2 YYEEEE. The CDR3 is 15 residues long. Trimming took 1 base from V and 3 from J; bases not matched to a gene: 5.

The rearrangement joins TRBV15 to TRBJ1-1; D perhaps matches TRBD1 (6 bases). The V gene's germline CDR1 is LNHNV and CDR2 YYDKDF (reference sequence). The CDR3 contains 14 residues. V was shortened by 3 bases and J by 5 bases, with 13 bases between the two germline ends. For the CDR3, the DNA is TGTGCCACCAGCAGGGTGGACAGCTCAACTGAAGCTTTCTTT. Protein product: CATSRVDSSTEAFF.

This rearrangement joins TRBV7-9 to TRBJ2-1, with unresolved D. Per the germline V gene, CDR1 is SEHNR and CDR2 is FQNEAQ (reference sequence). The ends were cut back, 4 bases at V and 9 bases at J, with 7 bases in the middle. The CDR3 consists of 11 residues. CDR3 DNA sequence: TGTGCCAGCAGCTCTAGGATTGAGCAGTTCTTC. It yields the protein CASSSRIEQFF.

This clone was detected ten times or more. This sequence joins TRBV3-1 (or the pseudogene TRBV3-2) and TRBJ2-7; 8 positions match TRBD2. The CDR3 has 18 amino acids. CDR1 LGHDT and CDR2 YNNKEL come from the germline V gene (reference sequence). The V segment lost 0 bases and the J segment 4 bases; nucleotides outside the gene matches: 14. Here the CDR3 reads CASSQDEWGAGARYEQYF. The CDR3 region has the DNA TGTGCCAGCAGCCAAGATGAGTGGGGAGCGGGGGCGAGATACGAGCAGTACTTC.

The chain uses TRBV6-5 and TRBJ1-2, with 7 positions matching TRBD1. Germline V gene sequence: CDR1 MNHEY, CDR2 SVGAGI. CDR3 length: 14 amino acids. J was trimmed by 8 bases and V by 7 bases; bases with no gene match: 13. This CDR3 reads CASTPLDRAGGYTF. Written as DNA, the CDR3 is TGTGCCAGCACCCCCCTCGACAGGGCCGGGGGCTACACCTTC.

J is TRBJ1-1 and V is TRBV7-2; the match to TRBD1 covers 12 bases. The junction had 11 bases not matched to a gene; V was cut back by 2 bases and J by 10 bases. CDR1 and CDR2 from the germline V gene are SGHTA and FQGNSA. The CDR3 sequence is 16 residues long. The CDR3 DNA follows: TGTGCCAGCAGCTTAAGCAGGGGACAGGGGGCCTCGTTAGCTTTCTTT. Translation: CASSLSRGQGASLAFF.

Of note for this clone: One end of the junction is discordant with germline, which a read error may explain. V is TRBV5-4 and J is TRBJ2-4; 7 bases agree with TRBD1. The CDR3 loop spans 11 amino acids. Germline V CDR1 and CDR2: SGHNT, YYREEE (reference sequence). CDR3 in amino acids: CASSSDRVVHF. For the CDR3, the DNA is TGTGCCAGCAGCTCCGACAGGGTGGTACACTTC.

The chain carries TRBV14 and TRBJ1-2, with TRBD1 as a possible D gene (5 bases). In germline, CDR1 is SGHDN, CDR2 FVKESK. The CDR3 has 14 residues. With 1 base removed from V and 6 bases from J, the gap between germline ends came to 12 bases. The CDR3 nucleotides read TGTGCCAGCAGCCAAGCCTTGACAGTCCATGGCTACACCTTC. It is translated as CASSQALTVHGYTF.

The genes are TRBV4-2 and TRBJ2-7; TRBD1 agrees at 9 bases. Germline CDR1 LGHNA, CDR2 YNFKEQ. The length of the CDR3 is 15 residues. V trimming: 1 base; J trimming: 6 bases; junction bases outside the gene matches: 7. For the CDR3, the DNA is TGTGCCAGCAGCCAAGCCGGGACAGGGTCTAGCGAGCAGTACTTC. This codes for CASSQAGTGSSEQYF.

This clone came up once. The chain's CDR3 is CASSVRGHQPQHF. The CDR3 nucleotides are TGTGCCAGCAGCGTCAGGGGTCATCAGCCCCAGCATTTT. The genes are TRBV7-8 and TRBJ1-5, with D maybe TRBD1 (6 bases). The CDR3 runs to 13 residues. Germline V gives CDR1 SGHVS, CDR2 FQNEAQ. Trimming cost V 5 bases and J 5 bases, with 10 bases left between them.

The chain is built from TRBV11-2 and TRBJ2-6; 10 bases fit TRBD1. The ends lost 3 bases at V and 2 bases at J; junction bases unmatched: 4. This CDR3 has 17 residues. CDR1 is SGHAT and CDR2 is FQNNGV in the germline V gene. Here the CDR3 reads CASSFRTGGPGANVLTF. In DNA, the CDR3 is TGTGCCAGCAGCTTCCGGACAGGGGGACCTGGGGCCAACGTCCTGACTTTC.

This chain links TRBV7-9 with TRBJ1-2; the D gene is possibly TRBD1 (6 bases). CDR1 and CDR2 (germline): SEHNR, FQNEAQ (reference sequence). Trimming took 5 bases from V and 5 from J, leaving 24 bases between them. This CDR3 is 17 amino acids long. CDR3 sequence: CASSRTEGSGADYGYTF. As DNA, the CDR3 is TGTGCCAGCAGCCGGACGGAAGGATCAGGGGCGGATTATGGCTACACCTTC.

This chain joins TRBV4-1 and TRBJ1-5; no firm D call. CDR3 size: 19 residues. From germline, CDR1 is MGHRA and CDR2 YSYEKL. The V gene lost 0 bases and the J gene lost 1 base, with 19 bases spanning the gap. The CDR3: CASSQERGFGLASNQPQHF. Here the CDR3 DNA reads TGCGCCAGCAGCCAAGAACGCGGTTTCGGGTTGGCAAGCAATCAGCCCCAGCATTTT.

The J gene is TRBJ1-3, the V gene TRBV5-1, with D uncertain. The V and J ends lost 3 bases and 9 bases respectively, with 7 bases between them. The CDR3 extends over 11 amino acids. CDR1 SGHRS and CDR2 YFSETQ come from the germline V gene. The CDR3 here is CASSSGGTIYF. The CDR3 DNA sequence: TGCGCCAGCAGCTCAGGTGGCACCATATATTTT.

The chain links TRBV2 to TRBJ1-6; the D gene is possibly TRBD1 (5 bases). Germline V gene lookup returns CDR1 SNHLY and CDR2 FYNNEI. The V gene lost 2 bases and the J gene lost 9 bases, with 14 bases spanning the gap. The CDR3 consists of 15 residues. The CDR3 spells CASSEQGGRFSPLHF. The CDR3, as DNA: TGTGCCAGCAGTGAACAGGGAGGGCGGTTTTCACCCCTCCACTTT.